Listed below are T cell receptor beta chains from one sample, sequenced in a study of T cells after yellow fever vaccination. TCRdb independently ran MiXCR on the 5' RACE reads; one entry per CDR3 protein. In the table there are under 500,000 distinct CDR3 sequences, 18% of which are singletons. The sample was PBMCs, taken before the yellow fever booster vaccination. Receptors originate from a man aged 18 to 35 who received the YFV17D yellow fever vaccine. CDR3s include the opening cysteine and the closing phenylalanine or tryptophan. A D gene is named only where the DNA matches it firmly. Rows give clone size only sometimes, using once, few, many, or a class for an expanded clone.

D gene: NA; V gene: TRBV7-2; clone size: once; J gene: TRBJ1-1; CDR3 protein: CASGPVGGAHAFF; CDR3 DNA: TGTGCCAGCGGCCCGGTCGGGGGGGCTCACGCTTTCTTT
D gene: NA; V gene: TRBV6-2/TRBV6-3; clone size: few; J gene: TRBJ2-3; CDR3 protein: CASSQTRQILTDTQYF; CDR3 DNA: TGTGCCAGCAGCCAAACTAGACAGATACTCACAGATACGCAGTATTTT
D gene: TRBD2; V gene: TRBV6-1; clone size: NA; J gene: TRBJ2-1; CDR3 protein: CASKGGGSYNEQFF; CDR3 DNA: TGTGCCAGCAAGGGCGGGGGCTCCTACAATGAGCAGTTCTTC
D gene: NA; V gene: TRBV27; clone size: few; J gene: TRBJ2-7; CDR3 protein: CASSWQRGYEQYF; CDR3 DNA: TGTGCCAGCAGTTGGCAACGTGGGTACGAGCAGTACTTC
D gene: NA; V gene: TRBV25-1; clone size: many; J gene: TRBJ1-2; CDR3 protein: CASSESKGQANYGYTF; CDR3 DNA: TGTGCCAGCAGTGAGAGCAAGGGGCAAGCTAACTATGGCTACACCTTC
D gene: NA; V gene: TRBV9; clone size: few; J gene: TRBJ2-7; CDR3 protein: CASSVGPGDYEQYF; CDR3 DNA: TGTGCCAGCAGCGTAGGTCCGGGGGACTACGAGCAGTACTTC
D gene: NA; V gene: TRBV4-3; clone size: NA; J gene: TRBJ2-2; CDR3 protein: CASSQDPYTGELFF; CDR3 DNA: TGCGCCAGCAGCCAAGATCCCTACACCGGGGAGCTGTTTTTT
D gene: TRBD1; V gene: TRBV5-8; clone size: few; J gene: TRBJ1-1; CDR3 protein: CASSLTQGANTEAFF; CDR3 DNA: TGTGCCAGCAGCCTTACGCAGGGGGCGAACACTGAAGCTTTCTTT
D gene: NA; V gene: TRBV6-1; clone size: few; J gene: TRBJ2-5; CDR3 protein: CASGLPGETQYF; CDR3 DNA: TGTGCCAGCGGGCTGCCCGGGGAGACCCAGTACTTC
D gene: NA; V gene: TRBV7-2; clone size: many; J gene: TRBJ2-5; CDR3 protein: CASSLGVSGPQETQYF; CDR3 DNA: TGTGCCAGCAGCTTAGGAGTTAGCGGTCCCCAAGAGACCCAGTACTTC
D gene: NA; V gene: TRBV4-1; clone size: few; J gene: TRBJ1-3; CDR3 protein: CASSPIQGEEEWF; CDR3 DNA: TGCGCCAGCAGCCCTATACAGGGAGAGGAGGAGTGGTTT
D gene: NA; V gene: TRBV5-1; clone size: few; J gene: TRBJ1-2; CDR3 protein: CASSPTSGSGGYTF; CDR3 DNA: TGCGCCAGCAGCCCAACCTCGGGGTCGGGAGGCTACACCTTC
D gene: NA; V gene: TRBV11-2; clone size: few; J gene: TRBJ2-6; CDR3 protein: CASSLVPPFTGANVLTF; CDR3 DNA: TGTGCCAGCAGCTTAGTGCCACCCTTCACCGGGGCCAACGTCCTGACTTTC
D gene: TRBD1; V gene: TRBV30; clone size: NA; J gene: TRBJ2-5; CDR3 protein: CAWSGDRGGETQYF; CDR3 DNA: TGTGCCTGGAGTGGGGACAGGGGAGGGGAGACCCAGTACTTC
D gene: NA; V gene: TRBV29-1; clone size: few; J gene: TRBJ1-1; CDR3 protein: CSVEVLAEAFF; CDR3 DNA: TGCAGCGTTGAGGTTCTGGCTGAAGCTTTCTTT
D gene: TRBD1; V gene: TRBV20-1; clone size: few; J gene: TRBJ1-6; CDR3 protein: CSARDLLTGADSPLHF; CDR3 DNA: TGCAGTGCTAGAGATCTCCTCACAGGGGCGGATTCACCCCTCCACTTT
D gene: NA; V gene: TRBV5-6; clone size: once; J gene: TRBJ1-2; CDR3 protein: CASSPGPGVDGYTF; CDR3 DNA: TGTGCCAGCAGCCCGGGACCTGGAGTGGATGGCTACACCTTC
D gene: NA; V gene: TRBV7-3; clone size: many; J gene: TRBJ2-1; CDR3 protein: CASSFSGGRDEQFF; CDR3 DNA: TGTGCCAGCAGCTTTTCGGGGGGCAGGGATGAGCAGTTCTTC
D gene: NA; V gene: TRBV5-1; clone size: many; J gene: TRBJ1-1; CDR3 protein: CASSRDGGLSTEAFF; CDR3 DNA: TGCGCCAGCAGCCGAGACGGGGGGCTGAGCACTGAAGCTTTCTTT
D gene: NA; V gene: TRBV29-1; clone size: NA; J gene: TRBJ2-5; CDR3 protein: CSVEDGPEEETQYF; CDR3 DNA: TGCAGCGTTGAAGATGGGCCAGAGGAAGAGACCCAGTACTTC
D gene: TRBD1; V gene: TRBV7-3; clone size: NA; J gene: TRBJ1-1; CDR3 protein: CASSSQGGEAFF; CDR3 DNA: TGTGCCAGCAGCTCACAGGGGGGTGAAGCTTTCTTT
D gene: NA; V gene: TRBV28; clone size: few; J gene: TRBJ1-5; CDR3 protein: CASSLPGWNQPQHF; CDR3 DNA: TGTGCCAGCAGTCTCCCGGGGTGGAATCAGCCCCAGCATTTT
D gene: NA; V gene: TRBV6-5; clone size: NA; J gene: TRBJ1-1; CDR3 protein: CASSYNAMNTEAFF; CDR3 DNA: TGTGCCAGCAGTTACAACGCAATGAACACTGAAGCTTTCTTT
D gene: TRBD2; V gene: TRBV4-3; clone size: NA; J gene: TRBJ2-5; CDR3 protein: CASSQGLAGGGETQYF; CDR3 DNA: TGCGCCAGCAGCCAAGGACTAGCGGGGGGCGGGGAGACCCAGTACTTC
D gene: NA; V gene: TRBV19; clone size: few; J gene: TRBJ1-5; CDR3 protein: CASSIDHGGGQPQHF; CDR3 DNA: TGTGCCAGTAGTATAGATCATGGTGGGGGCCAGCCCCAGCATTTT
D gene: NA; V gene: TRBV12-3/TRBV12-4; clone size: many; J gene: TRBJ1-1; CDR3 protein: CASSLASREAEAFF; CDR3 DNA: TGTGCCAGCAGTTTAGCGTCCAGGGAAGCTGAAGCTTTCTTT
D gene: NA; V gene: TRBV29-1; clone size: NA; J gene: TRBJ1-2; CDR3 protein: CSVDGGSIYGYTF; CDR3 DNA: TGCAGCGTTGACGGGGGTTCTATCTATGGCTACACCTTC
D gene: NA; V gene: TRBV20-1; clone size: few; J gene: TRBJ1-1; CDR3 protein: CSAWDVSLFEAFF; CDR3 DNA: TGCAGTGCTTGGGATGTAAGCCTCTTTGAAGCTTTCTTT
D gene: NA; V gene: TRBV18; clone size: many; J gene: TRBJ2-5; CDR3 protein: CASSPGRDQETQYF; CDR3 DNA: TGTGCCAGCTCCCCAGGGAGAGACCAAGAGACCCAGTACTTC
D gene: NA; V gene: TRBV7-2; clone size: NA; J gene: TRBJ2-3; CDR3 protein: CASRRFTDTQYF; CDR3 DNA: TGTGCCAGCAGGAGATTCACAGATACGCAGTATTTT
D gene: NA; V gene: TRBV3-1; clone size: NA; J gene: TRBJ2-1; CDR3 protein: CASSQVTASYNEQFF; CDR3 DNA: TGTGCCAGCAGCCAAGTTACAGCTTCCTACAATGAGCAGTTCTTC
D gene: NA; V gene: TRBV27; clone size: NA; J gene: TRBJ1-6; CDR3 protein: CASSARVTYNSPLHF; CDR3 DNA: TGTGCCAGCAGTGCTAGGGTGACCTATAATTCACCCCTCCACTTT
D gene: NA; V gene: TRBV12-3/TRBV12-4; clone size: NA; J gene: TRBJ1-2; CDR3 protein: CASSFGGYQYGYTF; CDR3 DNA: TGTGCCAGCAGTTTCGGGGGGTATCAATATGGCTACACCTTC
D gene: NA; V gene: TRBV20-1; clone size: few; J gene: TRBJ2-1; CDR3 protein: CSATSRGATSYNEQFF; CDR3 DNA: TGCAGTGCTACCTCTCGGGGGGCCACCTCCTACAATGAGCAGTTCTTC
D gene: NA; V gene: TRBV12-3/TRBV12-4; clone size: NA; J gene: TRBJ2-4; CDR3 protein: CASSLDALAKNIQYF; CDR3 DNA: TGTGCCAGCAGTTTAGATGCCCTAGCCAAAAACATTCAGTACTTC
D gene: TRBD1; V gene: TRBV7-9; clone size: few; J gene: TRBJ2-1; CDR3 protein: CASSLSQGAYNEQFF; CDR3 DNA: TGTGCCAGCAGCTTAAGCCAGGGGGCATACAATGAGCAGTTCTTC
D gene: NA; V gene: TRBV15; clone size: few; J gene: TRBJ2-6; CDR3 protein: CATSTGVSGANVLTF; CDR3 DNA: TGTGCCACCAGCACAGGGGTGTCTGGGGCCAACGTCCTGACTTTC
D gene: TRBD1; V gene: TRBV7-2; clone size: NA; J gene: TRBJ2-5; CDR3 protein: CASSGDSNSRETQYF; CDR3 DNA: TGTGCCAGCAGCGGGGACAGTAACTCAAGAGAAACCCAGTACTTC
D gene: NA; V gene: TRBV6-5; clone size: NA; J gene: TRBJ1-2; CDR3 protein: CASRPGVMVHGYTF; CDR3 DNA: TGTGCCAGCAGACCCGGGGTAATGGTTCATGGCTACACCTTC
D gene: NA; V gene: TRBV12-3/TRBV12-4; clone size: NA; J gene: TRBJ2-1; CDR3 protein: CASSSWAGTSYNEQFF; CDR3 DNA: TGTGCCAGCAGTTCCTGGGCAGGGACCTCCTACAATGAGCAGTTCTTC
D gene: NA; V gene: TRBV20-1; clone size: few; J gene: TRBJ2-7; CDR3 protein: CSASYQGLVNEQYF; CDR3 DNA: TGCAGTGCTAGTTACCAGGGGCTGGTTAACGAGCAGTACTTC
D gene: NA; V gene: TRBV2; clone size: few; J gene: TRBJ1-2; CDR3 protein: CASSEASYGYTF; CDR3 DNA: TGTGCCAGCAGTGAAGCCAGCTATGGCTACACCTTC
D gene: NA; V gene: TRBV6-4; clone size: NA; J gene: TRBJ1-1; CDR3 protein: CASSQQRNTEAFF; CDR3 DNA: TGTGCCAGCAGTCAACAGCGGAACACTGAAGCTTTCTTT
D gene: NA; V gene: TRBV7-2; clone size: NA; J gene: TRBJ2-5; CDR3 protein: CASSSARGVTETQYF; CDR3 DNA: TGTGCCAGCAGCTCCGCTCGCGGGGTAACGGAGACCCAGTACTTC
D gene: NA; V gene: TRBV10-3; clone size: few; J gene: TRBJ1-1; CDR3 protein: CAIGKDQNTEAFF; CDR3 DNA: TGTGCCATCGGGAAAGACCAGAACACTGAAGCTTTCTTT
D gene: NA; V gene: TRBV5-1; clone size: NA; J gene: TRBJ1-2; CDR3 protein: CASSGGFGTAGDYGYTF; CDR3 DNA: TGCGCCAGCAGCGGTGGCTTTGGGACGGCGGGGGACTATGGCTACACCTTC
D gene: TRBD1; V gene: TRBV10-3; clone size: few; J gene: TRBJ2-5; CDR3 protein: CATWDSQETQYF; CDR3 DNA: TGTGCCACCTGGGACAGCCAAGAGACCCAGTACTTC
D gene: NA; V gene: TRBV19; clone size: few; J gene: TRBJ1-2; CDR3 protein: CASSNRAGYGYTF; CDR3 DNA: TGTGCCAGTAGTAATCGGGCTGGCTATGGCTACACCTTC
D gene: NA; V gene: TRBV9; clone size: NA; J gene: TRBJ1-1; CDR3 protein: CASSVGSGSGSLTEAFF; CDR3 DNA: TGTGCCAGCAGCGTAGGTTCGGGGTCTGGCTCGCTCACTGAAGCTTTCTTT
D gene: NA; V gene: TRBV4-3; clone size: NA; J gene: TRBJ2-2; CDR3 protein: CASSQDVAANTGELFF; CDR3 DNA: TGCGCCAGCAGCCAAGATGTAGCAGCGAACACCGGGGAGCTGTTTTTT
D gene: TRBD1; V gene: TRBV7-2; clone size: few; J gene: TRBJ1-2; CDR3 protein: CASSLGGGLGYGYTF; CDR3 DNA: TGTGCCAGCAGCTTAGGAGGGGGCTTGGGCTATGGCTACACCTTC
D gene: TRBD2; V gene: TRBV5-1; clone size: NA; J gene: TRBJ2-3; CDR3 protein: CASSIGAGGPDTQYF; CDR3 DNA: TGCGCCAGCAGCATTGGTGCGGGGGGGCCCGATACGCAGTATTTT
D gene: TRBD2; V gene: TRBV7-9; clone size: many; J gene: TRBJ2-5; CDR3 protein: CASSLAGGQETQYF; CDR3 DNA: TGTGCCAGCAGCCTAGCGGGGGGGCAAGAGACCCAGTACTTC
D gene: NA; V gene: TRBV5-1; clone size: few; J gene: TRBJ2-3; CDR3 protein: CASSLDPSSTDTQYF; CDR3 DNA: TGCGCCAGCAGCTTGGATCCTAGCTCCACAGATACGCAGTATTTT